The following is a TCR beta chain sequence with its context. What it binds is unknown. PCR involved 60 Vbeta and 13 Jbeta primers. Study processing details: Among the unique TCR beta chains that a later analysis counted, 70 million to 85 million in all, 10 million to 11 million were shared. Measured with immunoSEQ multiplex PCR; TCRdb has only the in-frame clones, and not every one. That table supplies the V and J calls and clone size; D and trimming were determined from the DNA. This sample carries around 90,000 clones, roughly 78% of them seen once, and the ten largest clones take under 8.5%. These data are taken from a study of cytomegalovirus exposure and HLA in healthy donors. Study-wide findings and caveats: Among CMV-associated TCR beta chains, most appeared HLA-restricted in a later analysis.

V was pared by 1 base and J by 4 bases, with 12 bases between. This CDR3 is 15 amino acids long. Germline CDR1 is SEHNR and CDR2 is FQNEAQ (reference sequence). Input material: PBMCs. This clonotype was obtained from a young man in good health and CMV-seronegative. J is TRBJ2-3 and V is TRBV7-9; a weak D match, TRBD1 (5 bases). The CDR3, as DNA: TGTGCCAGCAGCTTAGGGACACCTGGGGCAGATACGCAGTATTTT. Translated: CASSLGTPGADTQYF.